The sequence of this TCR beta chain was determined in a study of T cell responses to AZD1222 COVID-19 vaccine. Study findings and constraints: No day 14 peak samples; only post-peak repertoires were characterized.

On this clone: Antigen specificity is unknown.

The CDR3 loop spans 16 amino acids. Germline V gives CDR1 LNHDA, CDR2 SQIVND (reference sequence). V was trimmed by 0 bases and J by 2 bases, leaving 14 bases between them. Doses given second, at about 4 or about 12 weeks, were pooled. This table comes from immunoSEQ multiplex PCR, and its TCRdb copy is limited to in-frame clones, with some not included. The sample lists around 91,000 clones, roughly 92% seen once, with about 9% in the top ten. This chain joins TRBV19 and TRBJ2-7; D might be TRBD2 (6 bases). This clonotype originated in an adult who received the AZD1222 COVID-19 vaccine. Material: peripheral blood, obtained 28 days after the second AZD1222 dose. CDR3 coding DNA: TGTGCCAGTAGTATAGATGGCCTGGCGGGACCCTACGAGCAGTACTTC. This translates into CASSIDGLAGPYEQYF.